Listed below are T cell receptor beta chains from one sample, sequenced in a study of tumor-infiltrating lymphocytes in primary liver carcinoma. TCRdb called the multiplex PCR reads again in MiXCR, with one record for every CDR3 protein. The data contain more than 95,000 distinct CDR3 sequences, 60% to 80% of them singletons. Sequencing was done on a sample of liver tumor tissue from sampling region 3. Source of these receptors: a woman aged 60-70 years with primary liver carcinoma and hepatitis B virus infection. The CDR3 runs from the conserved cysteine through the conserved F or W. A D gene is named only where the DNA matches it firmly. Not all rows give a size; the values are once, few, many and, for expanded clones, a class.

d_call	j_call	clone_size	v_call	cdr3_aa	cdr3_nt
-	TRBJ2-2	few	TRBV30	CAWTSNTGELFF	TGTGCCTGGACTAGCAACACCGGGGAGCTGTTTTTT
-	TRBJ1-5	-	TRBV6-6	CVSLDRPLGNQPQHF	TGTGTCAGCCTCGACAGGCCCTTGGGCAATCAGCCCCAGCACTTT
-	TRBJ2-4	-	TRBV4-2	CVSSQVSQTTSKNIQYF	TGTGTCAGCAGCCAAGTATCTCAGACAACGAGCAAAAACATTCAGTACTTC
TRBD2	TRBJ2-4	many	TRBV4-1	CASSQAPSGMGIQYF	TGCGCCAGCAGCCAAGCCCCTAGCGGGATGGGCATTCAGTACTTC
-	TRBJ2-6	few	TRBV7-3	CASSTRSGANVLTF	TGTGCCAGCAGCACACGCTCTGGGGCCAACGTCCTGACTTTC
-	TRBJ2-7	-	TRBV11-3	CASSPWTGGNYEQYF	TGTGCCAGCAGCCCCTGGACTGGGGGTAACTACGAGCAGTACTTC
TRBD1	TRBJ2-7	few	TRBV24-1	CATTTGLGSYEQYF	TGTGCCACCACGACAGGGTTGGGATCCTACGAGCAGTACTTC
-	TRBJ2-1	-	TRBV28	CASRADPSSYNEQFF	TGTGCCAGCAGGGCCGACCCAAGCTCCTACAATGAGCAGTTCTTC
-	TRBJ1-5	-	TRBV4-1	CASSQGGTAQPQHF	TGCGCCAGCAGTCAGGGCGGGACTGCTCAGCCCCAGCATTTT
-	TRBJ1-5	few	TRBV11-2	CAGSLGMNQPQHF	TGTGCCGGCAGCTTGGGCATGAATCAGCCCCAGCACTTT
-	TRBJ2-2	many	TRBV6-4	CASSPGTSNTGELFF	TGTGCCAGCAGTCCAGGGACATCGAACACCGGGGAGCTGTTTTTT
TRBD2	TRBJ2-2	many	TRBV10-3	CAISEFGLEKTNTGELFF	TGTGCCATCAGTGAGTTCGGACTAGAGAAGACGAACACCGGGGAGCTGTTTTTT
TRBD2	TRBJ2-5	-	TRBV28	CASSYCPLTSGGQETQYF	TGTGCCAGCAGTTACTGCCCCCTGACTAGCGGGGGCCAAGAGACCCAGTACTTC
TRBD1	TRBJ2-3	-	TRBV6-5	CASSRRGGTDTHYF	TGTGCCAGCAGCCGGAGAGGGGGCACAGATACGCACTATTTT
-	TRBJ2-7	-	TRBV11-2	CVSSLWDTSYEQYF	TGTGTCAGCAGCCTATGGGACACCTCCTACGAGCAGTACTTC
TRBD2	TRBJ2-1	-	TRBV6-6	CASRPRLTGGGHEQFF	TGTGCCAGCAGGCCCAGACTAACGGGAGGAGGCCATGAGCAGTTCTTC
-	TRBJ2-7	-	TRBV19	CASSQTRGDKSCEQYF	TGTGCCAGTAGTCAAACCAGGGGGGACAAATCCTGCGAGCAGTACTTC
TRBD2	TRBJ2-2	once	TRBV11-2	CASSSRAGNGELSF	TGTGCCAGCAGCTCTAGAGCGGGGAACGGGGAGCTGTCTTTT
TRBD1	TRBJ2-3	-	TRBV28	CASSSPPYPKTGYIHRTDTQYF	TGTGCCAGCAGTTCCCCCCCCTACCCCAAGACAGGGTACATCCATCGCACAGATACGCAGTATTTT
TRBD2	TRBJ2-3	many	TRBV29-1	CSVEDLLGLAGANPDTQYF	TGCAGCGTTGAAGATTTGCTGGGACTAGCGGGAGCGAATCCCGATACGCAGTATTTT
-	TRBJ1-2	many	TRBV12-3/TRBV12-4	CASSLGAIGAYGYTF	TGTGCCAGCAGTTTAGGGGCAATTGGGGCTTATGGCTACACCTTC
-	TRBJ2-7	-	TRBV5-6	CASSTLVSPGSGLRYEQYF	TGTGCTAGTAGCACTCTGGTCTCGCCCGGCTCGGGACTCCGCTACGAGCAGTACTTC
-	TRBJ1-1	-	TRBV11-3	CASRFRVMNTDAFF	TGTGCCAGTAGGTTCAGGGTTATGAACACTGATGCTTTCTTT
TRBD1	TRBJ1-2	once	TRBV29-1	CSVPTGDRAGGCTF	TGCAGCGTCCCCACCGGGGACAGGGCGGGTGGCTGCACCTTC
-	TRBJ1-2	few	TRBV28	CASHRAGYGYTF	TGTGCCAGTCACAGGGCTGGCTATGGCTACACCTTC
-	TRBJ2-3	-	TRBV28	CASRGDPRDTQYF	TGTGCCAGCAGAGGAGATCCCCGGGATACGCAGTATTTT
-	TRBJ2-5	-	TRBV5-5	CASSSGQIQGTQYF	TGCGCCAGCAGCTCTGGACAGATCCAAGGGACCCAGTACTTC